One sample yielded the 14 T cell receptor beta chains listed below, sequenced in a study of shared clonotypes between healthy human individuals. Profiled with immunoSEQ multiplex PCR; TCRdb holds only in-frame clones, not every one. The sample yields over a million clones, about 80% seen once. The specimen sequenced was memory CD4+ T cells from PBMCs. Regarding subset: CD45RA-negative fraction. The receptors stem from a man aged 18 to 30 in good health. Some clones in this sample may be carry-over from other donors' samples.

The sample holds one count of this clone. The chain is built from TRBV7-7 and TRBJ2-5, with D maybe TRBD2 (6 bases). Germline loops: CDR1 SSHAT, CDR2 FNYEAQ (reference sequence). V dropped 5 bases and J dropped 5 bases, with 12 bases sitting between them. The CDR3 has 13 residues. CDR3 in DNA: TGTGCCAGCAGCCGCGGGGTACGGGAGACCCAGTACTTC. Amino acids: CASSRGVRETQYF.

The sample holds one count of this clone. The chain employs TRBV7-2 and TRBJ2-2; D gene ambiguous. Germline V gene lookup returns CDR1 SGHTA and CDR2 FQGNSA. The CDR3 contains 15 residues. The V end lost 2 bases, the J end lost 4 bases, and 11 bases lay between the germline ends. This chain's CDR3 is CASSLSGVITGELFF. The CDR3 nucleotides are TGTGCCAGCAGCTTATCGGGCGTCATCACCGGGGAGCTGTTTTTT.

As concerns this clone: A single base separates this from a much larger clone, so it may be a read error. V usage is TRBV30 and J usage is TRBJ1-2, with TRBD1 identical over 8 bases. The CDR3 length is 18 residues. Germline CDR1 GTSNPN, CDR2 SVGIG (reference sequence). V was pared by 6 bases and J by 1 base, with 19 bases of the junction left unmatched. CDR3 DNA: TGTGCCTGCAAATCCCCCCCCGGGACAGGTACTATTAACTATGGCTACACCTTC. Translation gives CACKSPPGTGTINYGYTF.

The V call is TRBV7-8, the J call TRBJ2-2; D gene ambiguous. The CDR3 is made up of 19 amino acids. The ends were cut back, 1 base at V and 2 bases at J, with 20 bases in the middle. CDR1 and CDR2 (germline): SGHVS, FQNEAQ. Written as DNA, the CDR3 is TGTGCCAGCAGCTTAGTACCGGCCCGGGCACCAATCAACACCGGGGAGCTGTTTTTT. Residues: CASSLVPARAPINTGELFF. Supplemented by reference TRBV7-8 and TRBJ2-2, the full variable domain reads GAGVSQSPRYKVAKRGQDVALRCDPISGHVSLFWYQQALGQGPEFLTYFQNEAQLDKSGLPSDRFFAERPEGSVSTLKIQRTQQEDSAVYLCASSLVPARAPINTGELFFGEGSRLTVL.

Many counts were recorded for this clone. The same CDR3 is also encoded by other DNA sequences in this sample. The rearrangement links TRBV29-1 to TRBJ2-2, with D perhaps being TRBD1 or TRBD2 (5 bases each). CDR3 length equals 13 residues. Germline V lookup: CDR1 SQVTM, CDR2 ANQGSEA. V dropped 6 bases and J dropped 3 bases, with 11 bases sitting between them. The CDR3 coding sequence is TGCAGCGTCGGTGGGGGATACACCGGGGAGCTGTTTTTT. Its protein product is CSVGGGYTGELFF.

The V and J genes are TRBV2 and TRBJ1-6; D is uncertain. The CDR3 is 15 residues long. Germline-derived CDR1 and CDR2 are SNHLY and FYNNEI. The V end was cut by 6 bases, the J end by 0 bases, with 9 bases between. DNA of the CDR3: TGTGCCAGCAGGGGCAGCAGCTCCTATAATTCACCCCTCCACTTT. As protein: CASRGSSSYNSPLHF.

The chain couples TRBV21-1 to TRBJ2-3. TRBV21-1 is described as a pseudogene. The CDR3 spans 14 residues. CDR3 DNA: TGTGCCAGCAGCAGAACAGGGAGGACAGATACGCAGTATTTT. This gives the protein CASSRTGRTDTQYF.

Turning to this clone: This may be a read error, as it is one base from a much larger clone. The CDR3 region has the DNA TGTGCCAGCAGTGGCCCCGGGACGACCCCATGCGAGCAGTACTTC. Translating it yields CASSGPGTTPCEQYF. The chain uses TRBV25-1 and TRBJ2-7; D tentatively fits TRBD1 or TRBD2 (5 bases each). From germline, CDR1 is MGHDK and CDR2 SYGVNS. This CDR3 comprises 15 residues. The ends were cut back, 4 bases at V and 6 bases at J, with 19 bases in the middle.

J is TRBJ2-7 and V is TRBV5-3; 9 positions match TRBD1. TRBV5-3 is identified as an open reading frame with a role that is uncertain. After removal of 4 bases from V and 6 bases from J, the junction contained 5 bases not matched to a gene. The CDR3 is 13 amino acids. CDR3 coding DNA: TGTGCCAGAAGCAACGGGACAGGGTTCGAGCAGTACTTC. It codes for CARSNGTGFEQYF.

The chain joins TRBV30 to TRBJ1-2, with 9 bases that match TRBD1. The germline gives CDR1 GTSNPN, CDR2 SVGIG (reference sequence). The CDR3 covers 13 residues. With V trimmed by 3 bases and J by 7 bases, 6 bases remained unmatched. The chain's CDR3 is CAWRLQGAVGYTF. The CDR3 region has the DNA TGTGCCTGGAGATTACAGGGGGCGGTTGGCTACACCTTC. Full variable domain (outside the CDR3, taken from reference TRBV30 and TRBJ1-2): SQTIHQWPATLVQPVGSPLSLECTVEGTSNPNLYWYRQAAGRGLQLLFYSVGIGQISSEVPQNLSASRPQDRQFILSSKKLLLSDSGFYLCAWRLQGAVGYTFGSGTRLTVV.

Here the CDR3 DNA reads TGTGCCTGGAGTGGCGCAGATACGCAGTATTTT. Translated: CAWSGADTQYF. This chain joins TRBV30 and TRBJ2-3, with no clear D. The length of the CDR3 is 11 residues. V was pared by 1 base and J by 4 bases, with 3 bases between. The germline CDR1 and CDR2 sequences are GTSNPN and SVGIG (reference sequence).

This rearrangement joins TRBV29-1 to TRBJ1-1, with D possibly matching TRBD1 (5 bases). Germline V gene lookup returns CDR1 SQVTM and CDR2 ANQGSEA. Trimming left V 3 bases short and J 6 bases short, with 5 bases between. There are 10 residues in the CDR3. CDR3 bases: TGCAGCGTTGACAGGGCTGAAGCTTTCTTT. Amino acids: CSVDRAEAFF. The variable domain in full, with the rest retrieved from reference TRBV29-1 and TRBJ1-1, is SAVISQKPSRDICQRGTSLTIQCQVDSQVTMMFWYRQQPGQSLTLIATANQGSEATYESGFVIDKFPISRPNLTFSTLTVSNMSPEDSSIYLCSVDRAEAFFGQGTRLTVV.

The genes are TRBV25-1 and TRBJ2-1; D is unresolved. Trimming took 8 bases from V and 5 from J, leaving 10 bases between them. CDR1 MGHDK and CDR2 SYGVNS come from the germline V gene. The CDR3 contains 12 residues. In DNA form, the CDR3 reads TGTGCCAGCCCTCGTCTCAACAATGAGCAGTTCTTC. It codes for CASPRLNNEQFF. Using reference TRBV25-1 and TRBJ2-1 for the parts outside the CDR3, the full variable domain is EADIYQTPRYLVIGTGKKITLECSQTMGHDKMYWYQQDPGMELHLIHYSYGVNSTEKGDLSSESTVSRIRTEHFPLTLESARPSHTSQYLCASPRLNNEQFFGPGTRLTVL.

The CDR3 reads CSAYRGRNTGELFF. DNA of the CDR3: TGCAGCGCCTACAGGGGGCGCAACACCGGGGAGCTGTTTTTT. The chain recombines TRBV29-1 with TRBJ2-2, with 9 positions matching TRBD1. This CDR3 has 14 residues. The germline CDR1 and CDR2 sequences are SQVTM and ANQGSEA. Germline trimming cut 7 bases from V and 2 bases from J; bases unmatched to any gene: 5.